The next 22 T cell receptor beta chains were all read from a single sample in a study of CD8+CD57+ T cells in acquired aplastic anemia. Profiles of TCR beta VDJ and CDR3 were generated from a genomic DNA template. TCRdb processed the reads anew with MiXCR; each CDR3 protein has one entry. The profile covers 200,000 to 250,000 distinct CDR3 sequences, with roughly 35% appearing a single time and 1% to 1.3% taken by the ten largest. The sample was sorted CD4+, CD8+, or CD8+CD57+ T cells (not recorded which) from PBMCs. These receptors all come from a human donor in good health, serving as a control.

The genes are TRBV30 and TRBJ2-3; no clear D gene. V gave up 1 base and J gave up 1 base, with 15 bases separating them. The CDR3 length is 16 residues. Per germline, CDR1 GTSNPN and CDR2 SVGIG (reference sequence). CDR3 in amino acids: CAWSGKVGGGTDTQYF. The CDR3 nucleotides are TGTGCCTGGAGTGGTAAGGTCGGCGGCGGCACAGATACGCAGTATTTT.

This clonotype was seen a handful of times. The chain employs TRBV2 and TRBJ1-6; possibly TRBD1 for D (6 bases). The V end was cut by 6 bases, the J end by 5 bases, with 11 bases between. From germline, CDR1 is SNHLY and CDR2 FYNNEI. The CDR3 spans 14 residues. CDR3 region: CASSERQDNSPLHF. CDR3 DNA: TGTGCCAGCAGCGAACGACAGGATAATTCACCCCTCCACTTT.

The chain has TRBV5-1 and TRBJ2-5; D is ambiguous. V lost 0 bases and J lost 2, with 11 bases in between. Germline values: CDR1 SGHRS, CDR2 YFSETQ. The CDR3 covers 15 residues. The CDR3: CASSLAQARQETQYF. CDR3 coding DNA: TGCGCCAGCAGCTTGGCTCAGGCGCGGCAAGAGACCCAGTACTTC.

This clonotype was seen ten or more times. The J gene is TRBJ1-4, the V gene TRBV19, with no clear D. V gave up 1 base and J gave up 8 bases, with 11 bases separating them. Per the germline V gene, CDR1 is LNHDA and CDR2 is SQIVND (reference sequence). The CDR3 covers 14 residues. CDR3 loop: CASSIAVSGEKLFF. CDR3 in DNA: TGTGCCAGTAGTATAGCAGTCTCTGGGGAAAAACTGTTTTTT.

The genes are TRBV20-1 and TRBJ2-3, with 9 bases aligning to TRBD2. The CDR3 length is 16 residues. Germline values: CDR1 DFQATT, CDR2 SNEGSKA (reference sequence). The trim removed 0 bases at V and 4 bases at J, leaving 8 bases unmatched. CDR3 nucleotide sequence: TGCAGTGCTAGAGATCGTAGACTAGCGGCCTCAGATACGCAGTATTTT. It encodes CSARDRRLAASDTQYF.

The table lists this clonotype with a few counts. V usage is TRBV7-3 and J usage is TRBJ2-5, with 8 bases identical to TRBD2. With V trimmed by 3 bases and J by 4 bases, 10 bases remained unmatched. Germline-derived CDR1 and CDR2 are SGHTA and FQGTGA. This CDR3 has 16 residues. CDR3 bases: TGTGCCAGCAGCTTGTACGGGAGGGGGTCGGGAGAGACCCAGTACTTC. Encoded protein: CASSLYGRGSGETQYF.

The genes are TRBV27 and TRBJ2-2, with a tentative D call TRBD1 (7 bases). Looked up from germline, CDR1 is MNHEY and CDR2 is SMNVEV (reference sequence). This CDR3 region has 16 residues. Trimming removed 7 bases at V and 2 bases at J, with 17 bases between. The DNA for the CDR3 is TGTGCCAGCAACCATGCGGGACAGCAAAACACCGGGGAGCTGTTTTTT. This translates into CASNHAGQQNTGELFF.

The chain employs TRBV30 and TRBJ1-1; no clear D gene. CDR3 size: 14 residues. CDR1 is GTSNPN, CDR2 SVGIG, per germline (reference sequence). V shed 0 bases and J shed 1 base, with 9 bases lying between them. CDR3 amino acids: CAWSVSVRNTEAFF. DNA of the CDR3: TGTGCCTGGAGTGTAAGCGTCAGGAACACTGAAGCTTTCTTT.

To note about this clonotype: Possible read error: a much larger clone is one base away. This sequence joins TRBV20-1 and TRBJ2-7; D is unresolved. Germline CDR1 and CDR2: DFQATT and SNEGSKA (reference sequence). The CDR3 covers 15 residues. CDR3 sequence reads: CSASRGQDHTYGQYF. CDR3 DNA sequence: TGCAGTGCTAGCCGCGGCCAGGATCATACCTACGGGCAGTACTTC.

The CDR3 DNA reads as TGCGCCAGCAGCTTGGTCGGTTCCGAGCAGTACTTC. Translating gives CASSLVGSEQYF. The chain joins TRBV5-1 to TRBJ2-5; D is uncertain. The J call may be mistaken, given a closer DNA end match to TRBJ2-7. The CDR3 extends over 12 amino acids. Per germline, CDR1 SGHRS and CDR2 YFSETQ.

This clonotype came up many times. The rearrangement links TRBV7-2 to TRBJ2-7; 14 nucleotides match TRBD2. CDR1 SGHTA and CDR2 FQGNSA come from the germline V gene. After removal of 2 bases from V and 5 bases from J, the junction contained 11 bases not matched to a gene. This CDR3 is 18 amino acids long. CDR3 in DNA: TGTGCCAGCAGCTTAAGGCTAAAGGGACTAGCGGGAGTTGACGAGCAGTACTTC. Encoded protein: CASSLRLKGLAGVDEQYF.

This clonotype showed up many times. The chain combines TRBV5-1 with TRBJ2-3; 8 positions agree with TRBD2. The CDR3 loop spans 14 amino acids. J lost 1 base, V lost 6 bases, and 4 bases had no gene match. Germline CDR1 SGHRS, CDR2 YFSETQ. CDR3 DNA: TGCGCCAGCAACGGGGGGGGCGGCACAGATACGCAGTATTTT. Its protein is CASNGGGGTDTQYF.

This clonotype was observed a handful of times. The rearrangement links TRBV3-1 to TRBJ2-1; perhaps TRBD1 as D (6 bases). Germline V lookup: CDR1 LGHDT, CDR2 YNNKEL (reference sequence). CDR3 size: 13 residues. V was clipped by 4 bases and J by 6 bases, with 10 bases between them. In nucleotides, the CDR3 is TGTGCCAGCAGCCTGGGACACATCAATGAGCAGTTCTTC. It translates to CASSLGHINEQFF.

V usage is TRBV7-3 and J usage is TRBJ2-1; TRBD2 agrees at 8 bases. This CDR3 is 15 amino acids long. J was trimmed by 4 bases and V by 5 bases; bases with no gene match: 7. Germline V lookup: CDR1 SGHTA, CDR2 FQGTGA. This CDR3 is CASSRGLGFYNEQFF. The DNA of the CDR3 is TGTGCCAGCAGCCGGGGACTAGGGTTTTACAATGAGCAGTTCTTC.

Details on this clonotype: A read error may explain this, as a much larger clone is one base away. The chain links TRBV25-1 to TRBJ2-1, with 7 bases matching TRBD2. The CDR3 covers 14 residues. V lost 6 bases to trimming and J lost 12 bases; unmatched junction nucleotides: 14. Germline V gene data show CDR1 as MGHDK and CDR2 as SYGVNS. The CDR3 region has the DNA TGTGCCAGCAGCGTAGTCGCTAGCGGTGATGGGCAGTTCTTC. It translates to CASSVVASGDGQFF.

The sample holds many counts of this clonotype. The rearrangement uses TRBV4-1 and TRBJ2-7, with 8 bases matching TRBD1. Germline loops: CDR1 MGHRA, CDR2 YSYEKL. With 0 bases clipped from V and 3 bases from J, the junction kept 10 bases outside the gene matches. This CDR3 is 17 amino acids long. The CDR3 reads CASSQEPGTGRFYEQYF. In DNA, the CDR3 is TGCGCCAGCAGCCAAGAGCCCGGGACAGGACGGTTCTACGAGCAGTACTTC.

This clonotype showed up many times. The J gene is TRBJ1-6, the V gene TRBV5-1; tentative D call: TRBD1 (5 bases). CDR1 and CDR2 (germline): SGHRS, YFSETQ. Trimming took 0 bases from V and 7 from J, leaving 14 bases between them. CDR3 length: 16 residues. CDR3 sequence reads: CASSLAYRSGNSPLHF. CDR3 nucleotide sequence: TGCGCCAGCAGCTTGGCCTACAGGTCCGGGAATTCACCCCTCCACTTT.

This clonotype was counted ten times or more. The V gene is TRBV4-1, the J gene TRBJ1-2; D call uncertain. CDR3 length: 16 amino acids. V gave up 2 bases and J gave up 8 bases, with 21 bases separating them. The V gene's germline CDR1 is MGHRA and CDR2 YSYEKL. CDR3 DNA sequence: TGCGCCAGCAGCCAACCCTTAAGGACGGCTGGGGAGGGCTACACCTTC. This sequence encodes CASSQPLRTAGEGYTF.

This clonotype was recorded at least ten times. The chain uses TRBV20-1 and TRBJ2-3, with 9 bases fitting TRBD2. The CDR3 is made up of 15 amino acids. V gave up 1 base and J gave up 1 base; unmatched junction bases: 3. The V gene's germline CDR1 is DFQATT and CDR2 SNEGSKA (reference sequence). CDR3 sequence: CSARAAGGRTDTQYF. CDR3 coding DNA: TGCAGTGCTAGAGCTGCGGGAGGGCGCACAGATACGCAGTATTTT.

The V and J genes are TRBV11-1 and TRBJ2-1, with D perhaps TRBD1 (6 bases). CDR1 SGHAT and CDR2 FQDESV come from the germline V gene (reference sequence). The V gene lost 1 base and the J gene lost 5 bases, with 15 bases spanning the gap. This CDR3 has 16 amino acids. CDR3 DNA: TGTGCCAGCAGCTTAGGAACAGGGTCCTTCGACAATGAGCAGTTCTTC. Residues: CASSLGTGSFDNEQFF.

This clonotype was detected many times. This chain connects TRBV29-1 to TRBJ2-3; no clear D gene. Trimming took off 3 bases at V and 4 bases at J, with 8 bases between the two ends. Germline CDR1 is SQVTM and CDR2 is ANQGSEA. The CDR3 consists of 12 residues. The CDR3 DNA follows: TGCAGCGTTGACTCGGGCGCAGATACGCAGTATTTT. As protein: CSVDSGADTQYF.

The genes are TRBV5-5 and TRBJ1-3; maybe TRBD1 (5 bases). V dropped 4 bases and J dropped 8 bases, with 19 bases sitting between them. The germline V gene encodes CDR1 SGHKS and CDR2 YYEKEE (reference sequence). The CDR3 is 15 amino acids. The CDR3: CASSRDPMDGYTIYF. In DNA form, the CDR3 reads TGTGCCAGCAGCCGGGACCCGATGGATGGGTACACCATATATTTT.